This entry lists 4 T cell receptor beta chains sequenced from one sample in a study of T cells in women clearing cervical HPV infection. TCRdb keeps only in-frame clones here, not all; method: immunoSEQ multiplex PCR. This table lists roughly 15,000 clones. The sequenced sample consisted of blood buffy coat. These receptors came from a woman between 18 and 70 years old with a cervical HPV16 infection that either progressed to CIN3+ or cleared (not recorded which).

Note on this clone: The missing CDR3 end, 3 residues past where the read stops, is filled in from the germline J gene. The chain employs TRBV9 and TRBJ1-1; D is unclear. The CDR3 consists of 15 residues. Trimming took off 4 bases at V and 1 base at J, with 14 bases between the two ends. Germline CDR1 reads SGDLS; CDR2 reads YYNGEE. The CDR3 loop is CASSPRGNSNTEAFF. CDR3 DNA (partial): TGTGCCAGCAGCCCCCGGGGAAACTCGAACACTGAA.

Points on this clone: The CDR3 end lies 3 residues beyond the end of the read and is filled in from the germline J gene. This rearrangement joins TRBV19 to TRBJ2-1; possibly TRBD2 for D (5 bases). Per germline, CDR1 LNHDA and CDR2 SQIVND (reference sequence). The CDR3 has 16 amino acids. With 1 base removed from V and 3 bases from J, the gap between germline ends came to 13 bases. The sequenced part of the CDR3 DNA is TGTGCCAGTAGTATAGGGTCTAGCTTTTTCTACAATGAG. Its translation: CASSIGSSFFYNE. The full CDR3 protein is CASSIGSSFFYNEQFF. The full variable domain, with the rest looked up from reference TRBV19 and TRBJ2-1, is DGGITQSPKYLFRKEGQNVTLSCEQNLNHDAMYWYRQDPGQGLRLIYYSQIVNDFQKGDIAEGYSVSREKKESFPLTVTSAQKNPTAFYLCASSIGSSFFYNEQFFGPGTRLTVL.

Concerning this clone: The CDR3 goes on 3 residues after the read ends, and that part is filled in from the germline J gene. V gene TRBV20-1 combines with J gene TRBJ1-1, with a weak D call TRBD1 (5 bases). Germline V lookup: CDR1 DFQATT, CDR2 SNEGSKA (reference sequence). V shed 6 bases and J shed 0 bases, with 14 bases lying between them. The CDR3 runs 14 residues. The part of the CDR3 DNA that was read is TGCAGTGCCCCCGACAGTTACATGAACACTGAA. This gives the protein CSAPDSYMNTE. The whole CDR3 sequence reads CSAPDSYMNTEAFF.

With respect to this clone: The read halts 3 residues ahead of the CDR3 end, with the missing end drawn from the germline J gene. V is TRBV5-4 and J is TRBJ2-5; D ambiguous. Trimming stripped 0 bases from V and 5 bases from J, with 8 bases between. Looked up from germline, CDR1 is SGHNT and CDR2 is YYREEE (reference sequence). CDR3 length: 13 residues. The CDR3 sequence: CASSLGLSETQYF. The covered CDR3 bases are TGTGCCAGCAGCTTGGGTCTAAGCGAGACC.